What follows are 11 T cell receptor beta chains derived from one specimen sequenced in a study of blood T cell repertoires in COVID-19. Data came from immunoSEQ multiplex PCR; TCRdb stores just in-frame clones and leaves some out. Of hundreds of thousands of clones listed, over 80% are singletons. What was sequenced was peripheral blood. The receptors were sampled from a woman aged 30 to 39 with COVID-19, enrolled during active disease.

This clone was seen a few times. The chain combines TRBV11-3 with TRBJ1-3; D gene uncertain. Trimming left V 5 bases short and J 0 bases short, with 8 bases between. The CDR3 is 14 residues long. Germline V lookup: CDR1 SGHNT, CDR2 YENEEA. The CDR3 bases are TGTGCCAGCAGCGCGGGATCCTCTGGAAACACCATATATTTT. Amino acids: CASSAGSSGNTIYF.

This chain joins TRBV15 and TRBJ2-1; TRBD1 matches 8 bases. Germline CDR1 LNHNV, CDR2 YYDKDF (reference sequence). The J segment lost 9 bases and the V segment lost 2 bases, leaving 3 bases of the junction unmatched. CDR3 length: 13 residues. CDR3 in DNA: TGTGCCACCAGCAGACAGGGGGCAAGTGAGCAGTTCTTC. It yields the protein CATSRQGASEQFF.

The V and J genes are TRBV30 and TRBJ2-1; TRBD1 matches at 8 bases. The CDR3 runs 14 residues. V shed 2 bases, J shed 6 bases, and the junction held 6 bases outside the gene matches. The V gene's germline CDR1 is GTSNPN and CDR2 SVGIG (reference sequence). The CDR3 region is CAWSLLTGGNEQFF. Written as DNA, the CDR3 is TGTGCCTGGAGTCTGCTTACAGGGGGCAATGAGCAGTTCTTC.

The V call is TRBV19, the J call TRBJ1-2, with 12 bases identical to TRBD1. CDR3 size: 16 residues. V shed 4 bases and J 7 bases; nucleotides not matched to a gene: 10. CDR1 and CDR2 from the germline V gene are LNHDA and SQIVND (reference sequence). This CDR3 is CASSRRSGQGAVGYTF. CDR3 bases: TGTGCCAGTAGTAGAAGGTCGGGACAGGGGGCTGTTGGCTACACCTTC.

The chain combines TRBV3-1 (or the pseudogene TRBV3-2) with TRBJ1-5; TRBD1 might be the D (5 bases). This CDR3 is built from 14 residues. Trimming left V 5 bases short and J 6 bases short, with 14 bases between. The germline gives CDR1 LGHDT, CDR2 YNNKEL (reference sequence). The CDR3 DNA reads TGTGCCAGCAGCGTCAGGGAAAAGGGTCAGCCCCAGCATTTT. It specifies CASSVREKGQPQHF.

This clone was recorded many times. The J gene is TRBJ1-1, the V gene TRBV3-1 (or the pseudogene TRBV3-2); TRBD1 agrees at 9 bases. Germline V gene data show CDR1 as LGHDT and CDR2 as YNNKEL (reference sequence). CDR3 length equals 15 residues. The J segment lost 6 bases and the V segment lost 4 bases, leaving 9 bases of the junction unmatched. CDR3 amino acids: CASSPSDRGRSEAFF. CDR3 bases: TGTGCCAGCAGCCCATCGGACAGGGGTAGGTCTGAAGCTTTCTTT.

The J gene is TRBJ1-3, the V gene TRBV7-3; no clear D. CDR3 length: 17 residues. V was pared by 1 base and J by 0 bases, with 13 bases between. Germline V gene lookup returns CDR1 SGHTA and CDR2 FQGTGA. DNA for the CDR3: TGTGCCAGCAGCTTAAGGGCCCCAGGACTCTCTGGAAACACCATATATTTT. Protein product: CASSLRAPGLSGNTIYF. Looking up the rest from reference TRBV7-3 and TRBJ1-3 gives the full variable domain: GAGVSQTPSNKVTEKGKYVELRCDPISGHTALYWYRQSLGQGPEFLIYFQGTGAADDSGLPNDRFFAVRPEGSVSTLKIQRTERGDSAVYLCASSLRAPGLSGNTIYFGEGSWLTVV.

This chain links TRBV18 with TRBJ2-3; D might be TRBD1 (6 bases). V was shortened by 6 bases and J by 2 bases, with 12 bases between the two germline ends. CDR1 is KGHSH, CDR2 LQKENI, per germline. This CDR3 has 14 amino acids. The CDR3 is CASSPRGDTDTQYF. The DNA of the CDR3 is TGTGCCAGCTCCCCCAGGGGCGACACAGATACGCAGTATTTT. Combining the CDR3 with reference TRBV18 and TRBJ2-3 gives the whole variable domain NAGVMQNPRHLVRRRGQEARLRCSPMKGHSHVYWYRQLPEEGLKFMVYLQKENIIDESGMPKERFSAEFPKEGPSILRIQQVVRGDSAAYFCASSPRGDTDTQYFGPGTRLTVL.

The chain recombines TRBV9 with TRBJ2-2; TRBD2 might be the D (5 bases). The CDR3 extends over 14 amino acids. The germline V gene encodes CDR1 SGDLS and CDR2 YYNGEE. Trimming stripped 3 bases from V and 1 base from J, with 7 bases between. The CDR3 protein is CASSADWNTGELFF. The CDR3 coding sequence is TGTGCCAGCAGCGCGGACTGGAACACCGGGGAGCTGTTTTTT.

V gene TRBV4-3 combines with J gene TRBJ2-3; TRBD2 matches 9 bases. Germline V gives CDR1 LGHNA, CDR2 YSLEER. The junction had 7 bases not matched to a gene; V was cut back by 0 bases and J by 6 bases. This CDR3 is 16 amino acids long. The CDR3 spells CASSQDPSGAPDTQYF. The CDR3 DNA is TGCGCCAGCAGCCAAGACCCTAGCGGGGCACCGGATACGCAGTATTTT.

This clone has only a few counts. This chain connects TRBV19 to TRBJ2-3, with 7 bases lining up with TRBD2. Germline V gives CDR1 LNHDA, CDR2 SQIVND (reference sequence). The CDR3 runs to 18 residues. The trim removed 3 bases at V and 5 bases at J, leaving 17 bases unmatched. For the CDR3, the DNA is TGTGCCAGTAGTATTGGCGTCGCGGGAGTGCTTCTGGGAGATACGCAGTATTTT. It translates to CASSIGVAGVLLGDTQYF. Full variable domain (rest looked up from reference TRBV19 and TRBJ2-3): DGGITQSPKYLFRKEGQNVTLSCEQNLNHDAMYWYRQDPGQGLRLIYYSQIVNDFQKGDIAEGYSVSREKKESFPLTVTSAQKNPTAFYLCASSIGVAGVLLGDTQYFGPGTRLTVL.